This TCR beta chain was captured in a study of blood T cells in healthy people across ages. Study information: T cells yielded about one barcoded beta molecule per two cells through template switching.

Combining a sample-barcoded 5' primer with a J-beta primer mix, a second PCR ran for roughly 6 to 12 cycles. TCRdb called the 5' RACE reads again in MiXCR, with one record for every CDR3 protein. The sample has around 1,700,000 distinct CDR3 sequences; 28% are singletons. This clonotype came up a few times. Peripheral blood, about 10 milliliters per donor, was collected. Per-sample PBMC isolation yielded at least 7 million cells. This CDR3 comprises 15 residues. Germline CDR1 reads MDHEN; CDR2 reads SYDVKM. V dropped 4 bases and J dropped 7; count of bases not matched to a gene: 9. The chain couples TRBV28 to TRBJ2-1; 8 nucleotides align to TRBD2. The clonotype comes from a woman aged 25-40 years in good health. Sequencing input: blood. The CDR3 spells CASSSGGAIRNEQFF. Written as DNA, the CDR3 is TGTGCCAGCAGTTCCGGGGGGGCAATTAGGAATGAGCAGTTCTTC.